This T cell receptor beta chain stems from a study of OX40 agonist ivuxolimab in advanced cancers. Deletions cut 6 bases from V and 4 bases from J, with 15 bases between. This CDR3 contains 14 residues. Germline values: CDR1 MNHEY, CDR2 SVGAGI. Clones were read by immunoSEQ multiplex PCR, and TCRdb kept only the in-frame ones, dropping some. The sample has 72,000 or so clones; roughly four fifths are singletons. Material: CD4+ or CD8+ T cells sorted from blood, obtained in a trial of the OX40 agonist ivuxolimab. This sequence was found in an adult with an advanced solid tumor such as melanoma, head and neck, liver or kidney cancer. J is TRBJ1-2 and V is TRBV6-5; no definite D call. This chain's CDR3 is CASSLLPVGYGYTF. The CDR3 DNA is TGTGCCAGCAGCTTACTCCCAGTGGGCTATGGCTACACCTTC.